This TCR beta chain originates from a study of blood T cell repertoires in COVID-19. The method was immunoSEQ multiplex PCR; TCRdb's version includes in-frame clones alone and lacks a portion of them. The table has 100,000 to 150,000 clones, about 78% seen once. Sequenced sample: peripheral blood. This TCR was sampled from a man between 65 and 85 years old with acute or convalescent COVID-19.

CDR3 loop: CASSSGLLPLHF. Here the CDR3 DNA reads TGTGCCAGCAGTTCGGGGTTACTCCCCCTCCACTTT. This chain links TRBV6-2 or TRBV6-3 with TRBJ1-6; D unclear. Germline CDR1 and CDR2: MNHEY and SVGEGT. The CDR3 spans 12 residues. The germline V and J ends were trimmed by 4 bases and 13 bases, with 11 bases remaining between them.